This T cell receptor beta chain comes out of a study of human T cells and chemical hapten exposure (dated by TCRdb to about 2021). About the investigation overall: Libraries were combined into a pool for sequencing, and differences in TCR yield between samples came mainly from small differences in library volumes within the pool. Peripheral blood TCR repertoire changes were tracked in vivo in alopecia patients during primary and secondary sensitization to the hapten diphenylcyclopropenone (DPC). For every blood RNA sample, sequencing covered both the TCR alpha and TCR beta chains.

The library was generated by RACE. Sequencing relied on a NextSeq 500. Library preparation attached unique molecular identifiers to individual cDNA molecules for quantitative, reproducible TCR counting. On the authors' methods: Samples had a median of approximately 93,000 TCRs, with a range from roughly 23,224 to 700,000. V, J and CDR3 annotation of the TCR reads was performed with the Decombinator software suite. For the PS versus PT1 abundance plots, all samples were subsampled to the same number of TCRs (28,000). TCRs were defined as expanded if absent before sensitization and observed at least eight times at the 2-week time point. TCRdb ran its own pipeline on the public reads, namely fastp trimming at Q25 and MiXCR clone calling, and kept in-frame beta chains. Rows with one shared CDR3 protein collapse into an entry with the most common genes and DNA. For this entry, the V and J calls and clone size follow TCRdb and not the study's own pipeline. This sample holds 80,000 to 100,000 distinct CDR3 sequences; just under 9% were observed only once. About 3% of the sample goes to the ten largest clones.

Including cysteine and phenylalanine, the CDR3 has 13 amino acids. Just the 39-base CDR3 DNA is kept, in frame starting at base 1. V is cut by 6 bases and J by 2 bases, and the space between the germline ends is 11 bases. The germline V gene supplies CDR1 MDHEN and CDR2 SYDVKM. The sample's time point label is to be understood as: healthy volunteer bleed at 2 weeks. Unfractionated whole blood was collected in Tempus Blood RNA tubes, and total RNA was extracted from that blood. As TCR sequencing controls, about 5 healthy volunteers were used, with blood taken at day 0, 2 weeks and 6 weeks. What the study reported, not specific to this receptor: Repeated subsampling changed both the strength of the expansion versus patch-test correlation and the threshold at which the correlation became significant. No change with DPC sensitization was found in the number of TCRs above 1 in 1000 frequency, and no evidence of global repertoire structure alterations was found.

The table lists this clonotype with a few counts. Its antigen is still unknown. No qualities accompany the bases; no much larger clone lies one base away. The receptor was derived from a female donor in good health. Some clones in this sample may be carry-over from other donors' samples. The sample taken for sequencing was whole blood. The chain was built from TRBV28 and TRBJ2-7; the D gene is not confidently resolved. The sequenced DNA is TGTGCCAGCAGCGAAAAAGGGACCTACGAGCAGTACTTC. This translates into CASSEKGTYEQYF. The full variable domain, with segments outside the CDR3 supplied by the reference TRBV28 and TRBJ2-7 proteins, appears as DVKVTQSSRYLVKRTGEKVFLECVQDMDHENMFWYRQDPGLGLRLIYFSYDVKMKEKGDIPEGYSVSREKKERFSLILESASTNQTSMYLCASSEKGTYEQYFGPGTRLTVT.